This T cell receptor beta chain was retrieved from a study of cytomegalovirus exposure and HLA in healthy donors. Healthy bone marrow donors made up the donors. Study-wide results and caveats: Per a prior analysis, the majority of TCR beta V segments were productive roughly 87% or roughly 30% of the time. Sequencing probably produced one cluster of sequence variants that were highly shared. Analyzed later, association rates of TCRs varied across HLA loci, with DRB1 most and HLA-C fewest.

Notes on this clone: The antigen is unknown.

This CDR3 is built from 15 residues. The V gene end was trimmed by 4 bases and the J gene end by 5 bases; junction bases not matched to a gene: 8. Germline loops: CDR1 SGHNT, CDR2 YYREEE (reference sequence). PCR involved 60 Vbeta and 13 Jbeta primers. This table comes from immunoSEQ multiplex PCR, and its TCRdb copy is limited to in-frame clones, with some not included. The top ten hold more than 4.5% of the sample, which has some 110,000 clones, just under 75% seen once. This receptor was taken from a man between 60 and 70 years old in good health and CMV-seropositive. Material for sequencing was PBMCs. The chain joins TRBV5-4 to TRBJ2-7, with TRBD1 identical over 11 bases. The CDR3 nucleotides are TGTGCCAGCAGCCCCGCCGGGACAGGGGGAAACGAGCAGTACTTC. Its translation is CASSPAGTGGNEQYF.